The T cell receptor (beta chain) under discussion was sequenced for a study of post-analysis software for immune sequencing data. Turning to this clonotype: The antigen remains undetermined.

Unique molecular identifiers were built into the TCR beta cDNA libraries. When roughly 1 to 10 million T cells were used, they gave about 540,000 cDNA molecules. From the PCR reads, TCRdb called clonotypes with MiXCR, one entry per CDR3 protein. The data contain around 710,000 distinct CDR3 sequences, around 42% of them singletons. Study results and limitations: Elevated frequency relative to controls characterized several TRBV segments in patients, TRBV5-6, TRBV5-1 and TRBV20-1 among them.

Losses at the gene ends were 1 base for V and 7 bases for J; bases not matched to a gene: 2. The CDR3 length is 13 residues. Germline CDR1 is DFQATT and CDR2 is SNEGSKA (reference sequence). The V call is TRBV20-1, the J call TRBJ1-5, with 9 nucleotides matching TRBD1. The sample comprised blood. The receptor's source is a girl aged 10 to 17 with multiple sclerosis. The CDR3 nucleotides are TGCAGTGCTAGAGGGACAGGGGAACAGCCCCAGCATTTT. This gives the protein CSARGTGEQPQHF.